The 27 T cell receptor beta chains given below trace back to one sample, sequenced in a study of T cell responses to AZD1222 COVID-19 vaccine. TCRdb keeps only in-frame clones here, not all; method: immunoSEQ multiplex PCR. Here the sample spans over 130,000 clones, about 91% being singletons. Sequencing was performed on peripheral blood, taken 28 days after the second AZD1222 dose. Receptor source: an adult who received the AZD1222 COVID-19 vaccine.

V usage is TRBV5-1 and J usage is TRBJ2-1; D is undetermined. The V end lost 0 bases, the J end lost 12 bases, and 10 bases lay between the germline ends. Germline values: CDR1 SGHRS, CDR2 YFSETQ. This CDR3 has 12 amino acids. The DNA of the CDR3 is TGCGCCAGCAGCTTGGGGATGGATGCGCAGTTCTTC. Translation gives CASSLGMDAQFF.

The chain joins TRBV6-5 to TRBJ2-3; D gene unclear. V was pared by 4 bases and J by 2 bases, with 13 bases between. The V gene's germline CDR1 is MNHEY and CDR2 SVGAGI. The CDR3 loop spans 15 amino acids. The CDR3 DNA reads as TGTGCCAGCAGTTTTACCGGGCCTTCCACAGATACGCAGTATTTT. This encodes CASSFTGPSTDTQYF.

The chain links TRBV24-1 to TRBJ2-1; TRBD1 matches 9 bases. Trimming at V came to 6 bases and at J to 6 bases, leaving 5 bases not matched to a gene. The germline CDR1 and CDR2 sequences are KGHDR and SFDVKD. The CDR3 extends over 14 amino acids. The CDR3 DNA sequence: TGTGCCACCAGTAGGGGACAGGGTAGCAATGAGCAGTTCTTC. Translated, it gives CATSRGQGSNEQFF.

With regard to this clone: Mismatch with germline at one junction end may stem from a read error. CDR3 in amino acids: CASSQGRDSNQPQHF. CDR3 DNA: TGCGCCAGCAGTCAAGGGCGGGATAGCAATCAGCCCCAGCATTTT. This sequence joins TRBV4-1 and TRBJ1-5; D not certain. Germline V CDR1 and CDR2: MGHRA, YSYEKL. The CDR3 is made up of 15 amino acids.

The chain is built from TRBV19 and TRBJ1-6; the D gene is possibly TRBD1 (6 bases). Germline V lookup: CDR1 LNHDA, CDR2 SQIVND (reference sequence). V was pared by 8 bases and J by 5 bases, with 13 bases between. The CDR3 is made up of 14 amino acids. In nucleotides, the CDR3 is TGTGCCAGTGCCTGGACAGCAAATAATTCACCCCTCCACTTT. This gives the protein CASAWTANNSPLHF.

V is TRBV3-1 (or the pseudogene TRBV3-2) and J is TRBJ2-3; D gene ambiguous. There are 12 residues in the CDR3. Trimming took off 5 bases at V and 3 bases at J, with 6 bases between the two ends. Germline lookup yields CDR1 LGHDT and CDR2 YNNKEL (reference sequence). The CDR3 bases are TGTGCCAGCAGCGCTCCTACAGATACGCAGTATTTT. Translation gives CASSAPTDTQYF.

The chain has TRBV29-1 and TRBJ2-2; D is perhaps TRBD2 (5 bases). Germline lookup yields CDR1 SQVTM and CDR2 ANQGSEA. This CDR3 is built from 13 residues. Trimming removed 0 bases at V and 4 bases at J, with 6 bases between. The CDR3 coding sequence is TGCAGCGTTGAAGATGAGGGCACCGGGGAGCTGTTTTTT. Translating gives CSVEDEGTGELFF.

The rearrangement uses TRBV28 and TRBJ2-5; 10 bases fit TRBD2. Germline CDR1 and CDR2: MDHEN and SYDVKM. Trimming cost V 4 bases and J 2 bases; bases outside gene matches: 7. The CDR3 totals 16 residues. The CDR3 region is CASSSFGTSVQETQYF. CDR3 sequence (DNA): TGTGCCAGCAGTTCTTTCGGGACTAGCGTTCAAGAGACCCAGTACTTC.

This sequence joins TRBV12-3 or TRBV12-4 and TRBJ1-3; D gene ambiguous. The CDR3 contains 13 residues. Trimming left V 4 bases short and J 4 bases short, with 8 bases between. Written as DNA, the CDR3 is TGTGCCAGCAGTTGGAGCGGAGGAAACACCATATATTTT. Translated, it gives CASSWSGGNTIYF.

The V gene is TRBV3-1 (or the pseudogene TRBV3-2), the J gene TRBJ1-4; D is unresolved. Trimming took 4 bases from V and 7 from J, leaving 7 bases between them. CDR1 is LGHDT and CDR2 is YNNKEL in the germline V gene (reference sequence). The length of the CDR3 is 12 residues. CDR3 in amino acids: CASSPGLEKLFF. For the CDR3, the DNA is TGTGCCAGCAGCCCCGGACTTGAAAAACTGTTTTTT.

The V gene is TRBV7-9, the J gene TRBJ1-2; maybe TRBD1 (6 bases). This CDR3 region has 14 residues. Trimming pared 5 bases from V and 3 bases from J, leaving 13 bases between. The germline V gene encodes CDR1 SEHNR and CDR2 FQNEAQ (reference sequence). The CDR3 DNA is TGTGCCAGCAGCCTTGCGGGGGCGTACTATGGCTACACCTTC. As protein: CASSLAGAYYGYTF. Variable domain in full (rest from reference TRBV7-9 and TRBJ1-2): DTGVSQNPRHKITKRGQNVTFRCDPISEHNRLYWYRQTLGQGPEFLTYFQNEAQLEKSRLLSDRFSAERPKGSFSTLEIQRTEQGDSAMYLCASSLAGAYYGYTFGSGTRLTVV.

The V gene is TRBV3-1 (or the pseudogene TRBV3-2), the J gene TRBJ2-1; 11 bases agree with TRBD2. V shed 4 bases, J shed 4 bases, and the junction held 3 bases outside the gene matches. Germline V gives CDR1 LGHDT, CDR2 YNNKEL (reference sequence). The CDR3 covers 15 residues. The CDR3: CASSPTSGIYNEQFF. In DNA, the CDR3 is TGTGCCAGCAGCCCGACTAGCGGGATTTACAATGAGCAGTTCTTC.

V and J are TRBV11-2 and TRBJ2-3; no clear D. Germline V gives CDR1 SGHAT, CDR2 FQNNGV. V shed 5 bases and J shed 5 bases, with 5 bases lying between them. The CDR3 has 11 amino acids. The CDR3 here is CASSQKDTQYF. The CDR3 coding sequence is TGTGCCAGCAGCCAGAAAGATACGCAGTATTTT.

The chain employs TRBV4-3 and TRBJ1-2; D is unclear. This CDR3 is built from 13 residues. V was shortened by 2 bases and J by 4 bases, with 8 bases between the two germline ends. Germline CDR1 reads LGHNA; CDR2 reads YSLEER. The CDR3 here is CASSQLDSYGYTF. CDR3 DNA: TGCGCCAGCAGCCAACTCGACTCCTATGGCTACACCTTC.

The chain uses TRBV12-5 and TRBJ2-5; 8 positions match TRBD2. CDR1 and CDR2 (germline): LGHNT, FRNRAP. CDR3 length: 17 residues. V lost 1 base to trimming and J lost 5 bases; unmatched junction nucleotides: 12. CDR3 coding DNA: TGTGCTAGTGGTTTGGGGGCGGCGAGCGGGAGTAGGGAGACCCAGTACTTC. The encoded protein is CASGLGAASGSRETQYF.

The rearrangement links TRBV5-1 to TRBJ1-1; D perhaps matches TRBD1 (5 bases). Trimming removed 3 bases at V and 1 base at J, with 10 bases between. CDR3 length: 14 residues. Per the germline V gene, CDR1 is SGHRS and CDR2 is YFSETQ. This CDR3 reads CASSWGGENTEAFF. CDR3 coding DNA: TGCGCCAGCAGCTGGGGAGGGGAGAACACTGAAGCTTTCTTT.

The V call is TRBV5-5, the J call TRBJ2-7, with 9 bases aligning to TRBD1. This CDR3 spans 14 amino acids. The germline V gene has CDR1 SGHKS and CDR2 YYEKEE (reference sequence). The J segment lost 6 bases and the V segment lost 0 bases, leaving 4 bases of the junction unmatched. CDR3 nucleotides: TGTGCCAGCAGCTTGGGACAGGGGGTAAGCGAGCAGTACGTC. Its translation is CASSLGQGVSEQYV.

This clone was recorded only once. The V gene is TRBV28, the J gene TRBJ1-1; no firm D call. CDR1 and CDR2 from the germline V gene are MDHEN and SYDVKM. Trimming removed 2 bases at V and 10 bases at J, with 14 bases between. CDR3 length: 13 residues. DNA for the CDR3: TGTGCCAGCAGTTTAGTTTCCGGGAGAGGAGCTTTCTTT. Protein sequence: CASSLVSGRGAFF.

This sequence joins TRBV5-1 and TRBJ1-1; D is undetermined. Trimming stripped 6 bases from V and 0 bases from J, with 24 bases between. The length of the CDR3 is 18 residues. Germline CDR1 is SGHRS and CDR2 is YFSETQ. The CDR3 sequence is CASKKGGSGFFMNTEAFF. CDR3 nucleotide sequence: TGCGCCAGCAAAAAAGGCGGTTCGGGATTCTTCATGAACACTGAAGCTTTCTTT.

Here the CDR3 DNA reads TGTGCCAGCACCCCGGGACGGCGCGCGGAGACCCAGTACTTC. Protein product: CASTPGRRAETQYF. J is TRBJ2-5 and V is TRBV9; D could derive from TRBD1 or TRBD2 (5 bases each). The CDR3 length is 14 residues. Germline assignment: CDR1 SGDLS and CDR2 YYNGEE. Trimming shortened V by 6 bases and J by 5 bases, and 17 bases separated the two germline ends.

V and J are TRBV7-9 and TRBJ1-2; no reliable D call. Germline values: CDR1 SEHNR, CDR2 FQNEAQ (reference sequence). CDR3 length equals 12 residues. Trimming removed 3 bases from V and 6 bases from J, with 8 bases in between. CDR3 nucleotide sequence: TGTGCCAGCAGCTTGGGTAGGAATGGCTACACCTTC. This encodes CASSLGRNGYTF.

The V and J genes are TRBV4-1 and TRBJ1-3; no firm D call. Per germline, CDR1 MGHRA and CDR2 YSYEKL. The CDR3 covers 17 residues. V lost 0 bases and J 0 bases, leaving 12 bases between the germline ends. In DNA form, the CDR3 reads TGCGCCAGCAGCCAAGACCGGGCTACCATCTCTGGAAACACCATATATTTT. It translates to CASSQDRATISGNTIYF.

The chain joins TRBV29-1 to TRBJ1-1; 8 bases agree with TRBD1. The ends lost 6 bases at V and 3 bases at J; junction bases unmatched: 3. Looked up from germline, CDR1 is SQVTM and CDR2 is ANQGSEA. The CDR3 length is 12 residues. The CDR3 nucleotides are TGCAGCGTAAAGACAGGGGACACTGAAGCTTTCTTT. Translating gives CSVKTGDTEAFF.

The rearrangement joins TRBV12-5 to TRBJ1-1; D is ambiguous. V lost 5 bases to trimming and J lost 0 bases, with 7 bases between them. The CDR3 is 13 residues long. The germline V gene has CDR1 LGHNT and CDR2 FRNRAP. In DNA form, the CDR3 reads TGTGCTAGTGGTCAGGATCTGAACACTGAAGCTTTCTTT. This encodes CASGQDLNTEAFF.

CDR3 amino acids: CASSSDNRGGYTF. The CDR3 DNA reads TGTGCCAGCAGCTCCGACAATCGGGGAGGCTACACCTTC. The V and J genes are TRBV7-3 and TRBJ1-2; D unresolved. Germline V lookup: CDR1 SGHTA, CDR2 FQGTGA. V dropped 4 bases and J dropped 8 bases, with 14 bases sitting between them. This CDR3 has 13 residues. The full variable domain, its missing parts supplied by reference TRBV7-3 and TRBJ1-2, is GAGVSQTPSNKVTEKGKYVELRCDPISGHTALYWYRQSLGQGPEFLIYFQGTGAADDSGLPNDRFFAVRPEGSVSTLKIQRTERGDSAVYLCASSSDNRGGYTFGSGTRLTVV.

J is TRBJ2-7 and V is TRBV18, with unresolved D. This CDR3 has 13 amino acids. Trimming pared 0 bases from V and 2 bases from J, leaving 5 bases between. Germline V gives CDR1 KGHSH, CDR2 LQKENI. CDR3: CASSPPTTYEQYF. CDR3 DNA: TGTGCCAGCTCACCACCGACCACCTACGAGCAGTACTTC.

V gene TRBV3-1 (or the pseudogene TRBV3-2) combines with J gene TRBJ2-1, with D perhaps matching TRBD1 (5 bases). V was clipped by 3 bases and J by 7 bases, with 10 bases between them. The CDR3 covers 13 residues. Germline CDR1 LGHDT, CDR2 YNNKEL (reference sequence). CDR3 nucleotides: TGTGCCAGCAGCCATAACGCAGGGAATGAGCAGTTCTTC. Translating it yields CASSHNAGNEQFF.